This TCR beta chain originates from a study of T cells in Graves' hyperthyroidism and ophthalmopathy. Across the whole study: It was at initial diagnosis, before any treatment, that peripheral blood was collected.

Broader study findings: A model using 13 V-J features told ophthalmopathy apart from stable hyperthyroidism.

The V gene lost 0 bases and the J gene lost 0 bases, with 12 bases spanning the gap. Germline CDR1 reads SGHDT; CDR2 reads YYEEEE. There are 17 residues in the CDR3. Clinical symptoms, serum thyroxine and TRAb, thyroid ultrasound and orbital computed tomography together formed the diagnostic basis. Concerning this clonotype itself: What it recognizes is unknown.

RNA transcripts yielded amplified TCR beta CDR3 regions. HTBI primers were used for first-round RT-PCR of the TCR CDR3. Via MiXCR, TCRdb re-called the multiplex PCR reads, giving one row per CDR3 protein. The sample records 350,000 to 400,000 distinct CDR3 sequences, approximately 15% being singletons. The TCR originated in a woman aged 25 to 39 with Graves' hyperthyroidism. The sample taken for sequencing was blood. The chain couples TRBV5-6 to TRBJ2-2, with D possibly matching TRBD2 (7 bases). The CDR3 loop reads CASSLEQGRANTGELFF. The CDR3 DNA follows: TGTGCCAGCAGCTTGGAGCAGGGGAGGGCGAACACCGGGGAGCTGTTTTTT. The full variable domain, in which reference TRBV5-6 and TRBJ2-2 provide the parts outside the CDR3, is DAGVTQSPTHLIKTRGQQVTLRCSPKSGHDTVSWYQQALGQGPQFIFQYYEEEERQRGNFPDRFSGHQFPNYSSELNVNALLLGDSALYLCASSLEQGRANTGELFFGEGSRLTVL.